This T cell receptor (beta chain) originates from a study of human T cells and chemical hapten exposure. Broader study findings: As the donors had alopecia, their immune response may differ from healthy people's.

TCRdb used MiXCR to reprocess the RACE reads, holding one entry per CDR3 protein. The sample includes under 200,000 distinct CDR3 sequences, about 14% of them seen just once. This clonotype was detected only a few times. Its antigen is not identified. CDR3 length equals 15 residues. The germline gives CDR1 SGHTA, CDR2 FQGNSA. J lost 4 bases, V lost 3 bases, and 6 bases had no gene match. The time point is: patch test 1, 2 weeks after DPC sensitization. Treatment noted: therapeutic diphenylcyclopropenone sensitization with weekly scalp DPC. This TCR derives from a woman under 40 with alopecia areata. Some clones in this sample may be carry-over from other donors' samples. The source material was whole blood, sampled in connection with sensitization to the hapten diphenylcyclopropenone (DPC). This chain connects TRBV7-2 to TRBJ2-3; 8 bases fit TRBD1. The CDR3, as DNA: TGTGCCAGCAGCTTTGTGGACAGGGCGGCAGATACGCAGTATTTT. Translation: CASSFVDRAADTQYF.